The 27 T cell receptor beta chains listed next were all sequenced from one sample in a study of Ad26.COV2.S vaccination and SARS-CoV-2 variants. Treatment specified: about 20 received Ad26.COV2.S at low or high dose, single or two shots; several received placebo; per-sample allocation not given. Sampling took place 63 days after the first vaccine or placebo injection. Sequencing used immunoSEQ multiplex PCR; TCRdb keeps in-frame clones, though not all of them. The data hold a few hundred thousand clones, with roughly 91% observed a single time. The material was peripheral blood, obtained in a trial of Ad26.COV2.S vaccine versus placebo. These receptors all stem from a person aged 18-65 years who received the Ad26.COV2.S COVID-19 vaccine or a placebo.

V usage is TRBV7-3 and J usage is TRBJ1-1; a weak D match, TRBD1 (6 bases). With 5 bases removed from V and 5 bases from J, the gap between germline ends came to 12 bases. The CDR3 is 13 residues long. Germline V gene sequence: CDR1 SGHTA, CDR2 FQGTGA. The DNA for the CDR3 is TGTGCCAGCAGCCTAGCAGGGGTAACTGAAGCTTTCTTT. Translating gives CASSLAGVTEAFF. The full variable domain, with the rest looked up from reference TRBV7-3 and TRBJ1-1, is GAGVSQTPSNKVTEKGKYVELRCDPISGHTALYWYRQSLGQGPEFLIYFQGTGAADDSGLPNDRFFAVRPEGSVSTLKIQRTERGDSAVYLCASSLAGVTEAFFGQGTRLTVV.

The V and J genes are TRBV15 and TRBJ2-3; 7 nucleotides line up with TRBD2. From germline, CDR1 is LNHNV and CDR2 YYDKDF (reference sequence). The CDR3 runs to 16 residues. The junction had 8 bases not matched to a gene; V was cut back by 3 bases and J by 2 bases. CDR3 sequence: CATSSPPGLTTDTQYF. CDR3 sequence (DNA): TGTGCCACCAGCAGTCCGCCGGGACTAACCACAGATACGCAGTATTTT.

CDR3 protein: CARSPPGLAGWDSYNEQFF. The DNA of the CDR3 is TGCGCCAGGAGCCCTCCGGGACTAGCGGGATGGGACTCCTACAATGAGCAGTTCTTC. The gene calls are TRBV5-1 and TRBJ2-1, with 13 positions matching TRBD2. This CDR3 contains 19 residues. The J segment lost 0 bases and the V segment lost 8 bases, leaving 14 bases of the junction unmatched. Germline V gene data show CDR1 as SGHRS and CDR2 as YFSETQ.

The CDR3 loop is CASSMGTVAKNIQYF. CDR3 in DNA: TGTGCCAGTAGTATGGGGACAGTAGCCAAAAACATTCAGTACTTC. The chain is built from TRBV19 and TRBJ2-4; 7 positions match TRBD1. The length of the CDR3 is 15 residues. Germline CDR1 reads LNHDA; CDR2 reads SQIVND (reference sequence). The V and J ends lost 3 bases and 0 bases, in that order; junction bases with no gene match: 2.

This clone showed up just a few times. This chain links TRBV25-1 with TRBJ1-2; D is ambiguous. Trimming removed 5 bases at V and 0 bases at J, with 7 bases between. The germline gives CDR1 MGHDK, CDR2 SYGVNS. The CDR3 extends over 13 amino acids. The CDR3 DNA reads as TGTGCCAGCAGTTACAACTCTAACTATGGCTACACCTTC. As protein: CASSYNSNYGYTF.

This chain links TRBV28 with TRBJ2-7, with 13 bases aligning to TRBD2. Germline assignment: CDR1 MDHEN and CDR2 SYDVKM. The V segment lost 5 bases and the J segment 4 bases; nucleotides outside the gene matches: 8. The CDR3 is made up of 16 amino acids. The CDR3 sequence is CASSSALAGGGYEQYF. DNA of the CDR3: TGTGCCAGCAGTAGCGCACTAGCGGGAGGGGGTTACGAGCAGTACTTC.

The chain recombines TRBV13 with TRBJ2-3; 7 nucleotides match TRBD2. The V segment lost 4 bases and the J segment 1 base; nucleotides outside the gene matches: 5. The CDR3 is made up of 15 amino acids. CDR1 is PRHDT, CDR2 FYEKMQ, per germline (reference sequence). CDR3 region: CASSSGTIGTDTQYF. In DNA, the CDR3 is TGTGCCAGCAGCTCAGGGACTATCGGCACAGATACGCAGTATTTT.

This chain connects TRBV9 to TRBJ2-7, with D tentatively TRBD1 (8 bases). Trimming pared 0 bases from V and 5 bases from J, leaving 15 bases between. The CDR3 loop spans 15 amino acids. Germline CDR1 is SGDLS and CDR2 is YYNGEE. DNA of the CDR3: TGTGCCAGCAGCGTAGCGGGGGGACAGGTCGACGAGCAGTACTTC. It codes for CASSVAGGQVDEQYF.

The chain combines TRBV19 with TRBJ1-5; D might be TRBD1 (6 bases). Germline loops: CDR1 LNHDA, CDR2 SQIVND (reference sequence). V lost 5 bases and J 2 bases, leaving 22 bases between the germline ends. The CDR3 runs to 18 residues. This chain's CDR3 is CASSPPIGQGYGNQPQHF. The CDR3 nucleotides are TGTGCCAGTAGTCCCCCGATTGGGCAGGGGTACGGCAATCAGCCCCAGCATTTT.

This chain joins TRBV5-1 and TRBJ2-7; TRBD1 agrees at 9 bases. CDR1 SGHRS and CDR2 YFSETQ come from the germline V gene. The CDR3 extends over 16 amino acids. The junction had 10 bases not matched to a gene; V was cut back by 3 bases and J by 3 bases. The chain's CDR3 is CASSWGPDRGYYEQYF. The CDR3, as DNA: TGCGCCAGCAGCTGGGGCCCGGACAGGGGCTACTACGAGCAGTACTTC.

The chain links TRBV29-1 to TRBJ2-7; 7 bases align to TRBD2. J was trimmed by 5 bases and V by 8 bases; bases with no gene match: 9. The CDR3 is made up of 12 amino acids. Germline V lookup: CDR1 SQVTM, CDR2 ANQGSEA. The CDR3: CSTGEGLDEQYF. The CDR3 DNA is TGCAGCACTGGGGAGGGTTTGGACGAGCAGTACTTC.

The chain couples TRBV19 to TRBJ2-1; tentative D call: TRBD2 (6 bases). CDR1 is LNHDA and CDR2 is SQIVND in the germline V gene (reference sequence). The CDR3 is made up of 12 amino acids. V lost 10 bases, J lost 9 bases, and 16 bases lay in between. Written as DNA, the CDR3 is TGTGCCACCACCGGGACTTTCCTTGAGCAGTTCTTC. Its protein product is CATTGTFLEQFF.

The J gene is TRBJ1-3, the V gene TRBV5-1; TRBD1 matches at 8 bases. Per germline, CDR1 SGHRS and CDR2 YFSETQ. V trimming: 4 bases; J trimming: 2 bases; junction bases outside the gene matches: 14. This CDR3 contains 18 residues. The CDR3 sequence: CASSGAPFGQGTGNTIYF. CDR3 in DNA: TGCGCCAGCAGCGGAGCACCTTTCGGACAGGGAACTGGAAACACCATATATTTT.

The V gene is TRBV5-8, the J gene TRBJ2-1, with 7 nucleotides matching TRBD2. Germline V gene lookup returns CDR1 SGHTS and CDR2 YDEGEE. V trimming: 0 bases; J trimming: 3 bases; junction bases outside the gene matches: 9. The CDR3 is 17 amino acids. The CDR3 nucleotides read TGTGCCAGCAGCTTGGCCGGTCAAGCGGGAAGCTACAATGAGCAGTTCTTC. This codes for CASSLAGQAGSYNEQFF.

The chain couples TRBV28 to TRBJ2-2, with 12 bases that match TRBD2. Losses at the gene ends were 6 bases for V and 2 bases for J; bases not matched to a gene: 4. Per germline, CDR1 MDHEN and CDR2 SYDVKM. The CDR3 has 16 residues. The CDR3 coding sequence is TGTGCCAGCAGCGGACTAGCGGGGACCAACACCGGGGAGCTGTTTTTT. It translates to CASSGLAGTNTGELFF. Full variable domain (rest looked up from reference TRBV28 and TRBJ2-2): DVKVTQSSRYLVKRTGEKVFLECVQDMDHENMFWYRQDPGLGLRLIYFSYDVKMKEKGDIPEGYSVSREKKERFSLILESASTNQTSMYLCASSGLAGTNTGELFFGEGSRLTVL.

The count of this clone is one. Other nucleotide sequences from this sample produce the same CDR3. CDR3 residues: CASSLLGQPQHF. The CDR3 DNA reads as TGTGCCAGCAGTTTATTGGGTCAGCCCCAGCATTTT. V is TRBV28 and J is TRBJ1-5; D uncertain. Germline V gives CDR1 MDHEN, CDR2 SYDVKM. Trimming left V 1 base short and J 6 bases short, with 4 bases between. There are 12 residues in the CDR3.

The gene calls are TRBV12-3 or TRBV12-4 and TRBJ2-1; D gene unclear. The CDR3 covers 11 residues. V lost 4 bases, J lost 9 bases, and 7 bases lay in between. CDR3 in amino acids: CASSWSAEQFF. CDR3 nucleotide sequence: TGTGCCAGCAGTTGGAGTGCTGAGCAGTTCTTC.

The rearrangement uses TRBV6-6 and TRBJ2-1, with 7 bases that match TRBD2. The V gene end was trimmed by 6 bases and the J gene end by 4 bases; junction bases not matched to a gene: 9. Germline CDR1 reads MNHNY; CDR2 reads SVGAGI (reference sequence). The CDR3 extends over 15 amino acids. The CDR3 sequence is CASRGTGTIYNEQFF. The DNA for the CDR3 is TGTGCCAGCAGGGGAACCGGGACTATATACAATGAGCAGTTCTTC.

The chain uses TRBV28 and TRBJ2-5, with 7 bases identical to TRBD2. This CDR3 comprises 15 residues. J was trimmed by 1 base and V by 5 bases; bases with no gene match: 7. CDR1 and CDR2 from the germline V gene are MDHEN and SYDVKM. This chain's CDR3 is CASSGLAALQETQYF. The CDR3 DNA reads as TGTGCCAGCAGTGGCCTAGCGGCACTCCAAGAGACCCAGTACTTC.

This chain joins TRBV2 and TRBJ1-3; D is unclear. This CDR3 has 14 amino acids. Looked up from germline, CDR1 is SNHLY and CDR2 is FYNNEI. V lost 1 base and J 0 bases, leaving 4 bases between the germline ends. CDR3 in DNA: TGTGCCAGCAGTGAAGTGATCTCTGGAAACACCATATATTTT. Translating gives CASSEVISGNTIYF.

The rearrangement links TRBV12-3 or TRBV12-4 to TRBJ1-6; no firm D call. CDR3 size: 13 residues. V dropped 4 bases and J dropped 7 bases, with 8 bases sitting between them. The CDR3, as DNA: TGTGCCAGCAGTTATACCCGGAATTCACCCCTCCACTTT. Translation: CASSYTRNSPLHF.

The rearrangement joins TRBV7-3 to TRBJ2-1; 10 bases agree with TRBD2. Losses at the gene ends were 5 bases for V and 8 bases for J; bases not matched to a gene: 9. The CDR3 is made up of 15 amino acids. CDR1 is SGHTA and CDR2 is FQGTGA in the germline V gene. CDR3 sequence: CASSPLAGVFDEQFF. The CDR3 DNA reads TGTGCCAGCAGCCCGCTAGCGGGAGTTTTCGATGAGCAGTTCTTC.

V gene TRBV15 combines with J gene TRBJ2-6; no definite D call. CDR1 is LNHNV, CDR2 YYDKDF, per germline (reference sequence). V shed 0 bases and J shed 10 bases, with 10 bases lying between them. The CDR3 extends over 14 amino acids. The CDR3 DNA is TGTGCCACCAGCAGAGATTTAGCTCGAAACGTCCTGACTTTC. This gives the protein CATSRDLARNVLTF.

The chain couples TRBV7-2 to TRBJ2-1, with TRBD1 matching 8 bases. The CDR3 is 15 amino acids. J gave up 3 bases and V 1 base, and 2 bases lay outside the gene matches. The germline CDR1 and CDR2 sequences are SGHTA and FQGNSA. The CDR3 nucleotides read TGTGCCAGCAGCTTAGGTGACAGGGGCTACAATGAGCAGTTCTTC. Translated, it gives CASSLGDRGYNEQFF.

This chain joins TRBV19 and TRBJ2-1; 9 nucleotides match TRBD2. V shed 6 bases, J shed 0 bases, and the junction held 3 bases outside the gene matches. The CDR3 spans 15 residues. Germline V CDR1 and CDR2: LNHDA, SQIVND (reference sequence). CDR3 nucleotide sequence: TGTGCCAGTAGCCCTAGCGGGATCTCCTACAATGAGCAGTTCTTC. It is translated as CASSPSGISYNEQFF.

The chain couples TRBV2 to TRBJ1-1; tentatively, D is TRBD1 (5 bases). Per the germline V gene, CDR1 is SNHLY and CDR2 is FYNNEI. V shed 10 bases and J shed 2 bases, with 17 bases lying between them. The CDR3 length is 14 residues. CDR3 DNA: TGTGCCACCATTTCCGGGACGGTTAACACTGAAGCTTTCTTT. Translation: CATISGTVNTEAFF.

The chain uses TRBV7-2 and TRBJ2-7; the D is unclear. Trimming stripped 6 bases from V and 3 bases from J, with 15 bases between. CDR3 length: 14 amino acids. Germline V gene lookup returns CDR1 SGHTA and CDR2 FQGNSA. This chain's CDR3 is CASRPSSANYEQYF. As DNA, the CDR3 is TGTGCCAGCAGGCCTTCAAGCGCCAACTACGAGCAGTACTTC.